The present entry profiles one T cell receptor (beta chain) with its context. This sample was taken from a study of neoadjuvant anti-PD-1 for oral cavity cancer. As for the study in general: Non-progressing patients received a fourth nivolumab dose near day 43, then surgery on days 50-56.

Stage II-IVA oral cavity squamous cell carcinoma was new and untreated by systemic or radiation therapy. Only in-frame clones appear in the TCRdb table, and some are missing; sequencing was by immunoSEQ multiplex PCR. The sample lists some 11,000 clones; 55% to 70% were seen once. With 2 bases removed from V and 6 bases from J, the gap between germline ends came to 14 bases. CDR1 is MNHNS and CDR2 is SASEGT in the germline V gene. This CDR3 is built from 15 residues. The chain couples TRBV6-1 to TRBJ1-5, with TRBD1 as a possible D gene (6 bases). Sequenced here: tumor tissue, sampled before nivolumab (anti-PD-1) treatment. This TCR was sampled from a person between 35 and 79 years old with oral cavity squamous cell carcinoma. The donor label of this sample is uncertain. The CDR3 here is CASSEQVGGPQPQHF. The CDR3 region has the DNA TGTGCCAGCAGTGAACAAGTAGGGGGACCTCAGCCCCAGCATTTT.